Listed below are T cell receptor beta chains from one sample, sequenced in a study of memory CD4+ T cells and cytomegalovirus serostatus. The repertoire was sequenced with immunoSEQ multiplex PCR; TCRdb's copy has only in-frame clones and lacks some. Among some 30,000 clones listed, about 75% were seen once. The source material was memory CD4+ T cells from blood. These receptors originate from an adult in good health and CMV-seronegative. Some clones in this sample may be carry-over from other donors' samples. Both conserved end residues are part of each CDR3. A D gene is named only where the DNA matches it firmly. Clone size, where shown, is once, few, many, or a class for clones that have expanded.

size	V	J	D	CDR3	DNA
NA	TRBV10-2	TRBJ1-2	TRBD1	CASSVSGQGDYGYTF	TGCGCCAGCAGTGTTTCTGGACAGGGGGATTATGGCTACACCTTC
once	TRBV6-6	TRBJ2-2	TRBD2	CASSYSGGGTGELFF	TGTGCCAGCAGCTATAGCGGGGGGGGGACCGGGGAGCTGTTTTTT
NA	TRBV6-5	TRBJ1-2	TRBD1	CASSRGTGSPGYTF	TGTGCCAGCTCCCGGGGGACAGGGAGTCCTGGCTACACCTTC
NA	TRBV11-2	TRBJ1-1	TRBD1	CASSPAGGRMNTEAFF	TGTGCCAGCAGCCCCGCAGGGGGCCGGATGAACACTGAAGCTTTCTTT
few	TRBV30	TRBJ1-6	NA	CAWSGSGGNSPLHF	TGTGCCTGGAGTGGTAGCGGGGGTAATTCACCCCTCCACTTT
NA	TRBV5-1	TRBJ2-1	TRBD2	CASTSGGYLEQFF	TGCGCCAGCACCAGCGGGGGGTACTTAGAGCAGTTCTTC
NA	TRBV2	TRBJ1-1	TRBD1	CASSAQGANTEAFF	TGTGCCAGCAGTGCGCAGGGGGCGAACACTGAAGCTTTCTTT
few	TRBV7-8	TRBJ1-6	NA	CASSHHVSPLHF	TGTGCCAGCAGCCATCACGTTTCACCCCTCCACTTT
NA	TRBV19	TRBJ1-5	NA	CASSIPSNQPQHF	TGTGCCAGTAGTATTCCTAGCAATCAGCCCCAGCATTTT
NA	TRBV18	TRBJ2-7	NA	CASSPRSRGWDPTGFYEQYF	TGTGCCAGCTCACCACGTAGTAGGGGCTGGGATCCAACGGGATTTTACGAGCAGTACTTC
NA	TRBV11-2	TRBJ2-6	TRBD2	CASSLTGLANSGANVLTF	TGTGCCAGCAGCCTAACGGGACTAGCGAACTCTGGGGCCAACGTCCTGACTTTC
NA	TRBV4-1	TRBJ2-3	NA	CASSQGGLSTDTQYF	TGCGCCAGCAGCCAAGGCGGCTTAAGCACAGATACGCAGTATTTT
NA	TRBV5-1	TRBJ1-2	TRBD1	CASSPGQGELGYTF	TGCGCCAGCAGCCCAGGACAGGGGGAACTTGGCTACACCTTC
NA	TRBV6-1	TRBJ2-1	TRBD2	CASSEKRGAYNEQFF	TGTGCCAGCAGTGAAAAGCGGGGGGCATACAATGAGCAGTTCTTC
few	TRBV11-1	TRBJ1-6	NA	CASSFGGAQSPLHF	TGTGCCAGCAGCTTCGGGGGGGCTCAGTCACCCCTCCACTTT
few	TRBV6-4	TRBJ2-2	NA	CASASTPGTGELFF	TGTGCCAGCGCGTCAACTCCGGGAACCGGGGAGCTGTTTTTT
NA	TRBV6-5	TRBJ2-3	NA	CASSYSLGGVADTQYF	TGTGCCAGCAGTTACTCCCTAGGGGGGGTAGCAGATACGCAGTATTTT
NA	TRBV6-6	TRBJ1-5	NA	CASTEEVGTQHF	TGTGCCAGCACCGAGGAGGTGGGGACCCAGCATTTT
NA	TRBV4-3	TRBJ2-2	NA	CASSQERYNTGELFF	TGCGCCAGCAGCCAAGAGCGGTACAACACCGGGGAGCTGTTTTTT
NA	TRBV6-6	TRBJ1-1	NA	CASSYSSGFNTEAFF	TGTGCCAGCAGTTACTCGTCAGGGTTCAACACTGAAGCTTTCTTT
NA	TRBV7-3	TRBJ2-7	TRBD1	CASSSPDRGLYEQYF	TGTGCCAGCAGCTCGCCGGACAGGGGGCTCTACGAGCAGTACTTC
NA	TRBV19	TRBJ1-1	NA	CASHPDLSNTEAFF	TGTGCCAGTCACCCAGACCTCTCGAACACTGAAGCTTTCTTT
NA	TRBV18	TRBJ2-5	NA	CASSGTDQETQYF	TGTGCCAGCTCCGGGACGGACCAAGAGACCCAGTACTTC
NA	TRBV4-2	TRBJ1-1	NA	CASSQDSGGGLGNTEAFF	TGTGCCAGCAGCCAAGACTCGGGTGGGGGTCTCGGAAACACTGAAGCTTTCTTT
NA	TRBV25-1	TRBJ1-5	NA	CASQMAGDSNQPQHF	TGTGCCAGCCAGATGGCAGGGGATAGCAATCAGCCCCAGCATTTT
NA	TRBV19	TRBJ1-2	NA	CASSIGRGYGYTF	TGTGCCAGTAGTATCGGCAGGGGCTATGGCTACACCTTC
NA	TRBV28	TRBJ2-7	NA	CASSLAAGQYF	TGTGCCAGCAGTCTTGCGGCTGGGCAGTACTTC
NA	TRBV19	TRBJ2-3	NA	CASQNTDTQYF	TGTGCCAGCCAAAACACAGATACGCAGTATTTT
NA	TRBV5-1	TRBJ2-3	NA	CASSLGGAGDTQYF	TGCGCCAGCAGCTTGGGGGGGGCTGGAGATACGCAGTATTTT
once	TRBV11-2	TRBJ2-3	TRBD2	CASSPGTSGGRTDTQYF	TGTGCCAGCAGCCCCGGGACTAGCGGGGGGCGCACAGATACGCAGTATTTT
NA	TRBV30	TRBJ1-4	NA	CAWSVSDTAREKLFF	TGTGCCTGGAGTGTATCGGATACGGCCCGGGAAAAACTGTTTTTT
medium-sized	TRBV30	TRBJ1-1	NA	CAWSVQVNTEAFF	TGTGCCTGGAGTGTACAAGTGAACACTGAAGCTTTCTTT
NA	TRBV10-3	TRBJ1-2	TRBD1	CAISAAEGAGGYGYTF	TGTGCCATCAGTGCGGCGGAGGGGGCGGGTGGCTATGGCTACACCTTC
NA	TRBV28	TRBJ2-7	TRBD2	CASSSLTGGYEQYF	TGTGCCAGCAGTTCTCTGACGGGGGGTTACGAGCAGTACTTC
NA	TRBV29-1	TRBJ2-5	TRBD1	CSGIGGGETQYF	TGCAGCGGTATAGGGGGCGGGGAGACCCAGTACTTC
NA	TRBV9	TRBJ2-5	NA	CASSASGFQETQYF	TGTGCCAGCAGCGCCTCCGGCTTCCAAGAGACCCAGTACTTC
NA	TRBV19	TRBJ2-1	TRBD2	CASSISGGPYNEQFF	TGTGCCAGTAGTATAAGCGGGGGGCCCTACAATGAGCAGTTCTTC